Listed below are T cell receptor beta chains from one sample, sequenced in a study of blood T cell repertoires in COVID-19. The method was immunoSEQ multiplex PCR; TCRdb's version includes in-frame clones alone and lacks a portion of them. Among fewer than 350,000 clones listed, over 75% were seen once. Sequencing used peripheral blood. The receptors here all came from a woman aged 30 to 39 with COVID-19, enrolled during active disease. CDR3s include the opening cysteine and the closing phenylalanine or tryptophan. A D gene is named only where the DNA matches it firmly. The listing skips clone size in some rows; elsewhere it reads once, few, many or a size class.

j_call clone_size d_call cdr3_length v_call cdr3_aa cdr3_nt
TRBJ2-1 . TRBD2 15 TRBV24-1 CATATTRELSDEQFF TGTGCCACCGCGACCACGCGGGAGCTATCGGATGAGCAGTTCTTC
TRBJ2-7 once TRBD1 15 TRBV27 CASSRFGQGVYEQYF TGTGCCAGCAGCCGATTTGGACAGGGGGTTTACGAGCAGTACTTC
TRBJ2-1 . . 17 TRBV9 CASSVELRPFQNNEQFF TGTGCCAGCAGCGTAGAACTGCGGCCCTTTCAAAACAATGAGCAGTTCTTC
TRBJ2-2 once TRBD2 15 TRBV5-1 CASSATSGSAGELFF TGCGCCAGCAGCGCAACTAGCGGGAGTGCCGGGGAGCTGTTTTTT
TRBJ2-1 . . 14 TRBV5-4 CASSGGRQINEQFF TGTGCCAGCAGCGGGGGGAGACAGATTAATGAGCAGTTCTTC
TRBJ2-3 once . 15 TRBV2 CASRLLASITDTQYF TGTGCCAGCAGGCTACTAGCTTCAATAACAGATACGCAGTATTTT
TRBJ2-7 . . 15 TRBV7-2 CASSLGVHLSYEQYF TGTGCCAGCAGCTTAGGCGTGCATCTCTCCTACGAGCAGTACTTC
TRBJ1-1 . . 13 TRBV7-2 CASSLGMNTEAFF TGTGCCAGCAGCTTGGGCATGAACACTGAAGCTTTCTTT
TRBJ1-2 once . 12 TRBV7-9 CASSFGANGYTF TGTGCCAGCAGCTTTGGAGCTAATGGCTACACCTTC
TRBJ2-5 . TRBD2 14 TRBV28 CASSSVPGLVTQYF TGTGCCAGCAGTTCGGTCCCGGGACTAGTAACCCAGTACTTC
TRBJ2-1 . TRBD2 15 TRBV2 CASSENGRVYNEQFF TGTGCCAGCAGTGAAAACGGGAGGGTTTACAATGAGCAGTTCTTC
TRBJ2-5 . . 15 TRBV5-1 CASSLDGRRYETQYF TGCGCCAGCAGCTTGGATGGTCGGAGGTATGAGACCCAGTACTTC
TRBJ1-6 . TRBD1 15 TRBV5-6 CASSLFQGVNSPLHF TGTGCCAGCAGCTTGTTCCAGGGGGTTAATTCACCCCTCCACTTT
TRBJ2-2 . TRBD2 15 TRBV5-4 CASRPGRTNTGELFF TGTGCCAGCAGACCCGGGAGGACGAACACCGGGGAGCTGTTTTTT
TRBJ2-1 once TRBD2 14 TRBV7-2 CASSLGTSFNEQFF TGTGCCAGCAGTCTCGGGACTAGCTTCAATGAGCAGTTCTTC
TRBJ1-6 . TRBD1 15 TRBV4-1 CASSDWGQGNSPLHF TGCGCCAGCAGTGACTGGGGACAGGGGAATTCACCCCTCCACTTT
TRBJ1-2 . . 13 TRBV21-1 CASSNLGAEGYTF TGTGCCAGCAGTAACTTAGGGGCGGAGGGCTACACCTTC
TRBJ2-7 . TRBD2 17 TRBV3-1/TRBV3-2 CASSSSTSGSLADEQYF TGTGCCAGCAGCTCCTCGACTAGCGGGAGTCTTGCGGACGAGCAGTACTTC